The clone carrying this T cell receptor (beta chain) has at least ten counts. The antigen is undetermined. Each CDR3 protein is one row after TCRdb ran MiXCR on the 5' RACE reads. The table lists about 68,000 distinct CDR3 sequences, approximately 16% of them singletons, with roughly 33% in the top ten. The source of the sample is a study of T-cell memory formation after mild COVID-19. Study-level points and caveats: Some clones that responded were present in memory (sampled pre-infection), which suggests cross-reactive memory joined.

The sample was PBMCs or a T cell subset sorted from them (not recorded which). The sequence derives from an adult woman who had mild COVID-19 (a few samples of this study predate the infection). Cell type and time point are not known.

Here the CDR3 DNA reads TGTGCCAGCAGCTTAGCTCGGCAGCTAGGCACAGATACGCAGTATTTT. Its protein is CASSLARQLGTDTQYF. The rearrangement links TRBV7-6 to TRBJ2-3; D gene unclear. The V gene lost 0 bases and the J gene lost 1 base, with 11 bases spanning the gap. The CDR3 is 16 residues long. Germline V CDR1 and CDR2: SGHVS, FNYEAQ.